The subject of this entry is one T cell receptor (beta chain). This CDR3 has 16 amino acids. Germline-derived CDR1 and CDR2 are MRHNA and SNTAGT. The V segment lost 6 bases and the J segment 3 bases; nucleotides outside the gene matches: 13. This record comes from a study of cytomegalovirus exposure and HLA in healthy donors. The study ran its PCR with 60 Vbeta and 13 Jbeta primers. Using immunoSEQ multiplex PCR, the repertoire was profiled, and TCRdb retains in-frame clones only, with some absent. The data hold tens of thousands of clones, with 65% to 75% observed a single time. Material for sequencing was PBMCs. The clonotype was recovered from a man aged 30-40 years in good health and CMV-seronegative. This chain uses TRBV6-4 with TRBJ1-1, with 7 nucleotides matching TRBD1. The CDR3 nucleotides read TGTGCCAGCAGACACCCCAAGACAGGGACGGACACTGAAGCTTTCTTT. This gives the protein CASRHPKTGTDTEAFF.